Below are 24 T cell receptor beta chains sequenced from a single sample in a study of CD8+ T cells in alopecia areata. Sequencing relied on a cDNA template that was reverse transcribed from extracted RNA. Measured with immunoSEQ multiplex PCR; TCRdb has only the in-frame clones, and not every one. The data contain roughly 200,000 clones, 50% to 60% of them singletons. Treatment here: oral pan-JAK inhibitor, 5-10 mg twice daily. Sequences were derived from CD4+ T cells sorted from blood, sampled at week 4, from a patient treated with tofacitinib. These receptors were taken from a human donor with alopecia areata.

This clone has a handful of counts. The rearrangement uses TRBV19 and TRBJ1-5, with 10 positions matching TRBD1. This CDR3 contains 15 residues. V was pared by 5 bases and J by 4 bases, with 5 bases of the junction left unmatched. The germline V gene has CDR1 LNHDA and CDR2 SQIVND (reference sequence). CDR3: CASSSTGQGNQPQHF. The CDR3 nucleotides read TGTGCCAGTAGTTCAACGGGACAGGGGAATCAGCCCCAGCATTTT.

This chain uses TRBV30 with TRBJ1-2, with D unresolved. Between the trimmed V and J ends, which lost 0 bases and 3 bases, there was a span of 11 bases. Germline V gene data show CDR1 as GTSNPN and CDR2 as SVGIG (reference sequence). The CDR3 is 14 residues long. CDR3 DNA: TGTGCCTGGAGTGTAACCGGACGAGACTATGGCTACACCTTC. Translating gives CAWSVTGRDYGYTF.

The V gene is TRBV6-5, the J gene TRBJ2-5; D gene unclear. The CDR3 consists of 15 residues. The V gene lost 6 bases and the J gene lost 5 bases, with 19 bases spanning the gap. Germline V CDR1 and CDR2: MNHEY, SVGAGI. In DNA, the CDR3 is TGTGCCAGCAGCCGAAATCGGCGCCGCCCCGAGACCCAGTACTTC. Translation: CASSRNRRRPETQYF.

The table lists this clone with a count of one. The genes are TRBV30 and TRBJ2-5; no firm D call. V was trimmed by 0 bases and J by 2 bases, leaving 10 bases between them. This CDR3 region has 14 residues. Germline CDR1 and CDR2: GTSNPN and SVGIG (reference sequence). The CDR3: CAWSVHPEQETQYF. The CDR3 bases are TGTGCCTGGAGTGTACATCCGGAGCAAGAGACCCAGTACTTC.

J is TRBJ1-1 and V is TRBV10-3; 7 bases map to TRBD1. The V segment lost 8 bases and the J segment 4 bases; nucleotides outside the gene matches: 7. The V gene's germline CDR1 is ENHRY and CDR2 SYGVKD. The CDR3 totals 13 residues. The CDR3 DNA is TGTGCCATCCACGACAGGGAAGGCACTGAAGCTTTCTTT. It translates to CAIHDREGTEAFF.

The chain links TRBV27 to TRBJ2-4; D possibly corresponds to TRBD1 (6 bases). Germline CDR1 reads MNHEY; CDR2 reads SMNVEV (reference sequence). Trimming removed 0 bases from V and 8 bases from J, with 14 bases in between. This CDR3 has 15 residues. The CDR3 DNA is TGTGCCAGCAGTTTATCGCCCCCGGGACACTACATTCAGTACTTC. This encodes CASSLSPPGHYIQYF.

CDR3 nucleotide sequence: TGTGCCAGCAGCCAAAGGACAGGGGATCGCGAGGAGCTGTTTTTT. Translated, it gives CASSQRTGDREELFF. The rearrangement links TRBV14 to TRBJ2-2, with TRBD1 matching over 9 bases. CDR3 length: 15 amino acids. CDR1 SGHDN and CDR2 FVKESK come from the germline V gene. V lost 2 bases to trimming and J lost 10 bases; unmatched junction nucleotides: 8.

This clone was seen a handful of times. The rearrangement uses TRBV5-4 and TRBJ2-1, with 10 bases that match TRBD2. From germline, CDR1 is SGHNT and CDR2 YYREEE (reference sequence). The V gene end was trimmed by 3 bases and the J gene end by 2 bases; junction bases not matched to a gene: 8. The CDR3 length is 17 residues. The CDR3 DNA is TGTGCCAGCAGCTCTCCGGGACTAGCGAGTGCCTACAATGAGCAGTTCTTC. Amino acid sequence: CASSSPGLASAYNEQFF.

The J gene is TRBJ2-1, the V gene TRBV7-8; D is ambiguous. Deletions cut 3 bases from V and 10 bases from J, with 13 bases between. Germline V gene data show CDR1 as SGHVS and CDR2 as FQNEAQ. The CDR3 is 13 residues long. CDR3 amino acids: CASSLTKRGEQFF. The CDR3 DNA reads as TGTGCCAGCAGCTTGACGAAGCGAGGAGAGCAGTTCTTC.

The genes are TRBV14 and TRBJ1-2; D is unresolved. Germline CDR1 is SGHDN and CDR2 is FVKESK. The CDR3 consists of 11 residues. Trimming pared 1 base from V and 8 bases from J, leaving 5 bases between. The CDR3 DNA reads TGTGCCAGCAGCCAAGGGATGGGCTACACCTTC. Residues: CASSQGMGYTF.

This chain joins TRBV27 and TRBJ2-7; TRBD1 aligns across 8 bases. Losses at the gene ends were 4 bases for V and 3 bases for J; bases not matched to a gene: 8. The CDR3 length is 15 residues. CDR1 is MNHEY, CDR2 SMNVEV, per germline (reference sequence). DNA of the CDR3: TGTGCCAGCAGTTCCCGGACAGGGACATTCTACGAGCAGTACTTC. Its translation: CASSSRTGTFYEQYF.

The chain joins TRBV2 to TRBJ1-5; 7 nucleotides line up with TRBD1. Trimming at V came to 7 bases and at J to 6 bases, leaving 6 bases not matched to a gene. The CDR3 consists of 13 residues. CDR1 and CDR2 from the germline V gene are SNHLY and FYNNEI. For the CDR3, the DNA is TGTGCCAGCACTGGGGACAGCCCTCAGCCCCAGCATTTT. Residues: CASTGDSPQPQHF.

The CDR3 region is CASSPLNYEQYF. CDR3 sequence (DNA): TGTGCCAGCAGCCCCCTTAACTACGAGCAGTACTTC. V and J are TRBV7-2 and TRBJ2-7, with unresolved D. The germline V gene encodes CDR1 SGHTA and CDR2 FQGNSA. This CDR3 spans 12 amino acids. V was trimmed by 5 bases and J by 3 bases, leaving 8 bases between them.

This chain connects TRBV30 to TRBJ2-7, with a tentative D call TRBD2 (5 bases). The CDR3 has 11 residues. Deletions cut 0 bases from V and 13 bases from J, with 13 bases between. Per germline, CDR1 GTSNPN and CDR2 SVGIG (reference sequence). CDR3 DNA sequence: TGTGCCTGGAGTGTAATGGAGCGGCCCTACTTC. Protein sequence: CAWSVMERPYF.

V usage is TRBV29-1 and J usage is TRBJ2-5; D uncertain. V was clipped by 4 bases and J by 5 bases, with 14 bases between them. The CDR3 runs to 13 residues. The germline CDR1 and CDR2 sequences are SQVTM and ANQGSEA. The CDR3 spells CSVVNSGSETQYF. CDR3 DNA sequence: TGCAGCGTTGTTAACAGTGGGTCGGAGACCCAGTACTTC.

The V call is TRBV29-1, the J call TRBJ2-7; 10 bases are shared with TRBD1. Germline trimming cut 7 bases from V and 0 bases from J; bases unmatched to any gene: 6. The CDR3 contains 14 residues. Germline assignment: CDR1 SQVTM and CDR2 ANQGSEA. The CDR3 sequence is CSATGQGISYEQYF. The DNA of the CDR3 is TGCAGCGCGACGGGACAGGGGATCTCCTACGAGCAGTACTTC.

The V gene is TRBV28, the J gene TRBJ1-1, with D unclear. Trimming shortened V by 2 bases and J by 1 base, and 2 bases separated the two germline ends. The CDR3 sequence is 12 residues long. Germline-derived CDR1 and CDR2 are MDHEN and SYDVKM. CDR3 nucleotides: TGTGCCAGCAGTTTAGAGAACACTGAAGCTTTCTTT. Amino acids: CASSLENTEAFF. The complete variable domain, with remaining parts taken from reference TRBV28 and TRBJ1-1, reads DVKVTQSSRYLVKRTGEKVFLECVQDMDHENMFWYRQDPGLGLRLIYFSYDVKMKEKGDIPEGYSVSREKKERFSLILESASTNQTSMYLCASSLENTEAFFGQGTRLTVV.

This clone was seen just once. The rearrangement links TRBV4-2 to TRBJ2-3; the D is unclear. The CDR3 spans 14 residues. Germline-derived CDR1 and CDR2 are LGHNA and YNFKEQ. Trimming removed 0 bases at V and 4 bases at J, with 8 bases between. In nucleotides, the CDR3 is TGTGCCAGCAGCCAAGAGGCCCGGGCAGATACGCAGTATTTT. The encoded protein is CASSQEARADTQYF.

The V and J genes are TRBV30 and TRBJ2-1; TRBD2 aligns across 12 bases. Germline lookup yields CDR1 GTSNPN and CDR2 SVGIG (reference sequence). V was pared by 4 bases and J by 9 bases, with 7 bases of the junction left unmatched. The CDR3 sequence is 14 residues long. The chain's CDR3 is CAWTLAGGKGEQFF. CDR3 DNA: TGTGCCTGGACCCTAGCGGGGGGGAAGGGTGAGCAGTTCTTC.

This clone appeared a few times. This sequence joins TRBV30 and TRBJ1-5; possibly TRBD1 for D (6 bases). Deletions cut 1 base from V and 6 bases from J, with 10 bases between. This CDR3 has 13 amino acids. Germline CDR1 GTSNPN, CDR2 SVGIG (reference sequence). This CDR3 reads CAWSDDRLQPQHF. Written as DNA, the CDR3 is TGTGCCTGGAGTGACGACAGGCTTCAGCCCCAGCATTTT. Using reference TRBV30 and TRBJ1-5 for the parts outside the CDR3, the full variable domain is SQTIHQWPATLVQPVGSPLSLECTVEGTSNPNLYWYRQAAGRGLQLLFYSVGIGQISSEVPQNLSASRPQDRQFILSSKKLLLSDSGFYLCAWSDDRLQPQHFGDGTRLSIL.

This chain joins TRBV11-2 and TRBJ2-5; D is possibly TRBD1 (6 bases). The CDR3 length is 14 residues. V was cut by 3 bases and J by 5 bases, with 13 bases left in between. CDR1 is SGHAT, CDR2 FQNNGV, per germline. This CDR3 reads CASSFRGHGETQYF. In nucleotides, the CDR3 is TGTGCCAGCAGCTTCAGGGGACATGGTGAGACCCAGTACTTC.

As concerns this clone: One end of the junction varies from germline; a read error may be responsible. The chain couples TRBV5-1 to TRBJ1-2, with 9 bases fitting TRBD1. Germline CDR1 is SGHRS and CDR2 is YFSETQ. This CDR3 is 15 amino acids long. Here the CDR3 reads CASSSGTGSNHGYTF. The CDR3 DNA sequence: TGCGCCAGCAGTTCCGGGACAGGGTCTAACCATGGCTACACCTTC.

The rearrangement links TRBV7-2 to TRBJ1-6; a possible D gene is TRBD1 (5 bases). Germline CDR1 is SGHTA and CDR2 is FQGNSA. The CDR3 loop spans 13 amino acids. The V end was cut by 5 bases, the J end by 13 bases, with 15 bases between. In DNA, the CDR3 is TGTGCCAGCAGCAGGCCCGGGCGGGGGCCCCTCCACTTT. Translating it yields CASSRPGRGPLHF.

The chain employs TRBV7-2 and TRBJ1-5; no clear D gene. Per germline, CDR1 SGHTA and CDR2 FQGNSA. The CDR3 runs to 15 residues. The germline V and J ends were trimmed by 2 bases and 1 base, with 9 bases remaining between them. The CDR3 bases are TGTGCCAGCAGCTTAATGGGAGGAAGCAATCAGCCCCAGCATTTT. Residues: CASSLMGGSNQPQHF.